This T cell receptor beta chain was captured by sequencing in a study of patients and donors after allogeneic stem cell transplantation. Germline V gene data show CDR1 as LGHNA and CDR2 as YNFKEQ. The CDR3 spans 15 residues. The ends were cut back, 1 base at V and 6 bases at J, with 13 bases in the middle. Using its own MiXCR run on the RT-PCR reads, TCRdb lists one record per CDR3 protein. The sample contains about 230,000 distinct CDR3 sequences, 13% to 15% of which appear only once. This TCR was recovered from a human donor who was either an allogeneic HSCT recipient or a stem cell or donor lymphocyte infusion donor (not recorded which). It is not recorded whose cells these are; they may come from a transplant donor. The sample consisted of blood, either unsorted or a sorted T cell fraction (not recorded which). This chain uses TRBV4-2 with TRBJ2-1; D not certain. The CDR3 region is CASSQVGQASNEQFF. The CDR3 DNA reads as TGTGCCAGCAGCCAAGTCGGGCAAGCCTCCAATGAGCAGTTCTTC.